Shown below are 21 T cell receptor beta chains from a single sample sequenced in a study of monozygotic twins with inflammatory bowel disease. TCRdb re-called the 5' RACE reads; one entry per CDR3 protein, DNA not given. The specimen's table records more than 300,000 distinct CDR3 sequences. The sequencing input was blood. The receptors come from a human donor with ulcerative colitis or Crohn's disease, or a healthy co-twin of an affected twin (not recorded which).

The chain is built from TRBV28 and TRBJ1-3; with no DNA, the TCRdb D assignment of TRBD1 cannot be verified. Per germline, CDR1 MDHEN and CDR2 SYDVKM. The CDR3 has 14 amino acids. CDR3 sequence reads: CASSPGSGLTTIYF. The entire variable domain, with the rest obtained from reference TRBV28 and TRBJ1-3, is as follows: DVKVTQSSRYLVKRTGEKVFLECVQDMDHENMFWYRQDPGLGLRLIYFSYDVKMKEKGDIPEGYSVSREKKERFSLILESASTNQTSMYLCASSPGSGLTTIYFGEGSWLTVV.

This CDR3 is CASSPNADGSYNEQFF. V gene TRBV4-2 combines with J gene TRBJ2-1. This CDR3 is 16 amino acids long. From germline, CDR1 is LGHNA and CDR2 YNFKEQ.

V usage is TRBV7-9 and J usage is TRBJ1-6. This CDR3 region has 14 residues. Germline CDR1 reads SEHNR; CDR2 reads FQNEAQ (reference sequence). CDR3 protein: CASSSILPDSPLHF.

The chain links TRBV5-5 to TRBJ2-2. CDR1 is SGHKS, CDR2 YYEKEE, per germline (reference sequence). The CDR3 length is 14 residues. CDR3 in amino acids: CASSLGQAVGELFF.

The V call is TRBV5-4, the J call TRBJ1-1. Germline loops: CDR1 SGHNT, CDR2 YYREEE (reference sequence). This CDR3 is built from 18 residues. CDR3 residues: CASSLKFQNHVRNTEAFF.

The J gene is TRBJ2-7, the V gene TRBV5-8; TCRdb's D call of TRBD1 is untestable without DNA. Germline V CDR1 and CDR2: SGHTS, YDEGEE. The CDR3 is made up of 15 amino acids. CDR3 protein: CASSLVGTATYEQYF.

This chain uses TRBV20-1 with TRBJ1-6. This CDR3 has 15 residues. Germline CDR1 and CDR2: DFQATT and SNEGSKA (reference sequence). CDR3 amino acids: CSGLSGGGQNSPLHF.

The chain uses TRBV20-1 and TRBJ2-3; the TCRdb call, TRBD2, lacks DNA for checking. The CDR3 is 15 residues long. Per germline, CDR1 DFQATT and CDR2 SNEGSKA (reference sequence). The chain's CDR3 is CSARTPGLGGDTQYF.

This chain uses TRBV3-1 with TRBJ2-1. The germline V gene has CDR1 LGHDT and CDR2 YNNKEL (reference sequence). CDR3 size: 17 residues. The CDR3 sequence is CASSQRTYAGSYNEQFF.

The gene calls are TRBV2 and TRBJ2-7; TCRdb calls TRBD1, which cannot be checked without DNA. The CDR3 consists of 14 residues. The germline gives CDR1 SNHLY, CDR2 FYNNEI. This chain's CDR3 is CASSEDKGSYEQYF.

The chain joins TRBV18 to TRBJ1-1. CDR1 KGHSH and CDR2 LQKENI come from the germline V gene. The length of the CDR3 is 14 residues. Here the CDR3 reads CASSSRETNTEAFF. Based on the CDR3 plus reference TRBV18 and TRBJ1-1, the full variable domain is NAGVMQNPRHLVRRRGQEARLRCSPMKGHSHVYWYRQLPEEGLKFMVYLQKENIIDESGMPKERFSAEFPKEGPSILRIQQVVRGDSAAYFCASSSRETNTEAFFGQGTRLTVV.

The chain combines TRBV18 with TRBJ2-7; TCRdb reports TRBD1, a call that lacks DNA to check it against. The germline V gene encodes CDR1 KGHSH and CDR2 LQKENI. The CDR3 extends over 13 amino acids. Here the CDR3 reads CASSPNRELEQYF.

The chain is built from TRBV18 and TRBJ1-2. There are 13 residues in the CDR3. Germline V gene data show CDR1 as KGHSH and CDR2 as LQKENI. CDR3 protein: CASSYDQEGSYTF.

This chain connects TRBV5-5 to TRBJ2-1; there is no DNA to check the TCRdb D call of TRBD1. The CDR3 totals 16 residues. The germline gives CDR1 SGHKS, CDR2 YYEKEE (reference sequence). The CDR3 sequence: CASSPGDSRAYNEQFF.

V and J are TRBV27 and TRBJ2-2; TCRdb's D call of TRBD2 is untestable without DNA. This CDR3 contains 13 residues. Per the germline V gene, CDR1 is MNHEY and CDR2 is SMNVEV (reference sequence). The CDR3: CASSTRNTGELFF.

The V gene is TRBV24-1, the J gene TRBJ2-5; TCRdb gives TRBD1 as the D gene, but with no DNA this cannot be confirmed. The CDR3 extends over 15 amino acids. Looked up from germline, CDR1 is KGHDR and CDR2 is SFDVKD. Here the CDR3 reads CATSDSGLGQETQYF.

This chain uses TRBV24-1 with TRBJ2-6. The CDR3 consists of 11 residues. From germline, CDR1 is KGHDR and CDR2 SFDVKD. The CDR3: CATAGANVLTF.

The chain is built from TRBV20-1 and TRBJ1-3. The CDR3 is 13 residues long. Germline V gene lookup returns CDR1 DFQATT and CDR2 SNEGSKA (reference sequence). The CDR3 reads CSARRQSGNTIYF.

The chain combines TRBV20-1 with TRBJ1-4; with no DNA, the TCRdb D assignment of TRBD1 cannot be verified. Germline values: CDR1 DFQATT, CDR2 SNEGSKA (reference sequence). The CDR3 is 14 residues long. The CDR3 here is CSALDRGVSEKLFF.

This chain connects TRBV20-1 to TRBJ2-2; TCRdb selects TRBD1, and the lack of DNA leaves this call unchecked. Germline CDR1 DFQATT, CDR2 SNEGSKA (reference sequence). The CDR3 length is 14 residues. This CDR3 is CSATRQLNTGELFF.

This chain connects TRBV7-9 to TRBJ1-5; TCRdb outputs TRBD1, but without DNA this stays unchecked. Germline V CDR1 and CDR2: SEHNR, FQNEAQ (reference sequence). This CDR3 comprises 15 residues. CDR3 amino acids: CASSLGTASNQPQHF.